This T cell receptor (beta chain) is from a study of OX40 agonist ivuxolimab in advanced cancers. This clone occurred a few times. Method: immunoSEQ multiplex PCR; TCRdb's copy keeps in-frame clones and lacks some. The sample holds 100,000 or so clones, around 86% seen once. Trimming stripped 6 bases from V and 9 bases from J, with 15 bases between. CDR1 and CDR2 from the germline V gene are LNHDA and SQIVND (reference sequence). The CDR3 loop spans 14 amino acids. This material consisted of CD4+ or CD8+ T cells sorted from blood, taken in a trial of the OX40 agonist ivuxolimab. V usage is TRBV19 and J usage is TRBJ1-6, with D perhaps TRBD1 (6 bases). This sequence was found in an adult with an advanced solid tumor such as melanoma, head and neck, liver or kidney cancer. The CDR3, as DNA: TGTGCCAGTAGGATCAGGGGTATTAGTTCACCCCTCCACTTT. Residues: CASRIRGISSPLHF.